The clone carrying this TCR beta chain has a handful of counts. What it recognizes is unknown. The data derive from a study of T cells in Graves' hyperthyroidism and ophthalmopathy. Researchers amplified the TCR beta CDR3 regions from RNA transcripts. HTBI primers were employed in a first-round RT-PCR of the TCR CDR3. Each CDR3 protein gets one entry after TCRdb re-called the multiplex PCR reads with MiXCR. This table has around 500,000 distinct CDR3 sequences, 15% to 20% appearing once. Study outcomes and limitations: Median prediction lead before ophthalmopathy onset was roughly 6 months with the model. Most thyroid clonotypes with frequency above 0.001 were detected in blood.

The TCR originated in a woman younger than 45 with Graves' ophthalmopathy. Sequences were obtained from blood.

The CDR3 sequence is CASRGSSGGPQHF. CDR3 nucleotide sequence: TGTGCCAGCCGAGGGTCTTCCGGGGGGCCCCAGCATTTT. V is TRBV12-3 or TRBV12-4 and J is TRBJ1-5; D possibly corresponds to TRBD1 (5 bases). The CDR3 contains 13 residues. Trimming cost V 8 bases and J 9 bases, with 17 bases left between them.